A selection of T cell receptor beta chains follows, all from one sample in a study of blood T cell repertoires in COVID-19. Measured with immunoSEQ multiplex PCR; TCRdb has only the in-frame clones, and not every one. The table records about 220,000 clones, 82% of them present only once. Material for sequencing was peripheral blood. The origin of the receptors is a woman over 75 with acute or convalescent COVID-19. Each CDR3 is given with its conserved first and last residue. The order of the fields is J gene, clone size, D gene, V gene, CDR3 DNA, CDR3 protein. D genes are given only for firm matches. Size is omitted from some rows. Given values are once, few, many or a class for expanded clones.

TRBJ1-1 | - | - | TRBV30 | TGTGCCTGGAGTCTCAACAGGGTGGGGAACACTGAAGCTTTCTTT | CAWSLNRVGNTEAFF
TRBJ2-5 | - | TRBD2 | TRBV5-1 | TGCGCCAGCAGCTTGGGTGTTAGCGGGGTAATCAAAGAGACCCAGTACTTC | CASSLGVSGVIKETQYF
TRBJ1-1 | - | - | TRBV7-2 | TGTGCCAGCAGCTTAAGGCAGGCCAACACTGAAGCTTTCTTT | CASSLRQANTEAFF
TRBJ1-2 | - | TRBD1 | TRBV7-3 | TGTGCCAGCAGCGCTGGGACAGGGCCGGCCACCTTC | CASSAGTGPATF
TRBJ2-1 | - | - | TRBV3-1/TRBV3-2 | TGTGCCAGCAGCCAAGTGGATCGGAGGAATGAGCAGTTCTTC | CASSQVDRRNEQFF
TRBJ2-7 | - | - | TRBV15 | TGTGCCACCAGCAGAGATCCAACTCGGGCCTACGAGCAGTACTTC | CATSRDPTRAYEQYF
TRBJ1-2 | - | - | TRBV2 | TGTGCCAGCAGTGAAGCCCGGGAGATATATGGCTACACCTTC | CASSEAREIYGYTF
TRBJ1-3 | - | - | TRBV12-3/TRBV12-4 | TGTGCCAGCAGCCACTCGGTCACCACCATATATTTT | CASSHSVTTIYF
TRBJ2-5 | - | - | TRBV7-2 | TGTGCCAGCAGCTTAAATGGTGCGGAGGGTGGGACCCAGTACTTC | CASSLNGAEGGTQYF
TRBJ1-5 | - | - | TRBV20-1 | TGCAGTGCTAGTCGGGGGAATCAGCCCCAGCATTTT | CSASRGNQPQHF
TRBJ1-2 | - | TRBD1 | TRBV2 | TGTGCCAGCAGTTCTGGACAGGTGGGCGGCTACACCTTC | CASSSGQVGGYTF
TRBJ2-7 | - | - | TRBV4-2 | TGTGCCAGCAGCCAACACACAGGGTTTGGCTCCCCCTACGAGCAGTACTTC | CASSQHTGFGSPYEQYF
TRBJ1-4 | once | - | TRBV19 | TGTGCCAGTAGTATTCCGGGAACTAATGAAAAACTGTTTTTT | CASSIPGTNEKLFF
TRBJ1-4 | - | - | TRBV28 | TGTGCCAGCAGTCCCTCCTTAACTAATGAAAAACTGTTTTTT | CASSPSLTNEKLFF
TRBJ1-2 | - | TRBD1 | TRBV19 | TGTGCCAGTAGTATCGGACAGGTGAACTATGGCTACACCTTC | CASSIGQVNYGYTF
TRBJ2-3 | - | TRBD2 | TRBV12-5 | TGTGCTAGTGGCCCGACTAGCGGGGGGACAGATACGCAGTATTTT | CASGPTSGGTDTQYF
TRBJ2-1 | once | - | TRBV3-1/TRBV3-2 | TGTGCCAGCAGCCAAGCACGAGCGAGTGAGCAGTTCTTC | CASSQARASEQFF
TRBJ1-1 | - | TRBD1 | TRBV19 | TGTGCCAGTGGACAGGTGAACACTGAAGCTTTCTTT | CASGQVNTEAFF
TRBJ1-5 | few | - | TRBV21-1 | TGTGCCAGCTACGACTCTCTTCGTTGCAATCAGCCCCAGCATTTT | CASYDSLRCNQPQHF
TRBJ1-1 | - | - | TRBV4-1 | TGCGCCAGCAGAGGGAGGCTACCCACTGAAGCTTTCTTT | CASRGRLPTEAFF
TRBJ1-2 | - | - | TRBV30 | TGTGCCTGGAGCCGAGGGCCGCCGTGGGGCTACACCTTC | CAWSRGPPWGYTF
TRBJ1-1 | - | - | TRBV4-3 | TGCGCCAGCAGCCAAGATCACAGGTTGTCGACTGAAGCTTTCTTT | CASSQDHRLSTEAFF
TRBJ1-2 | - | - | TRBV29-1 | TGCAGCGTTGCGGTTGGGCAGGGCGGCTATGGCTACACCTTC | CSVAVGQGGYGYTF
TRBJ2-7 | - | TRBD1 | TRBV4-2 | TGTGCCAGCAGCCAAGGTACAGGGGGGCCCTACGAGCAGTACTTC | CASSQGTGGPYEQYF
TRBJ2-6 | few | - | TRBV4-2 | TGTGCCAGCAGCCAAGATCGGTGGAGCTCTGGGGCCAACGTCCTGACTTTC | CASSQDRWSSGANVLTF
TRBJ1-2 | few | - | TRBV2 | TGTGCCAGCAGGACAGGTGGGGATGGCTACACCTTC | CASRTGGDGYTF
TRBJ2-5 | - | TRBD2 | TRBV5-1 | TGCGCCAGCAGCTTTAGCTTAGCGGGGGGCGAGACCCAGTACTTC | CASSFSLAGGETQYF
TRBJ1-4 | - | - | TRBV2 | TGTGCCAGCAGGGGAAATGCGGGGTCCTATGAAAAACTGTTTTTT | CASRGNAGSYEKLFF
TRBJ2-7 | - | - | TRBV7-2 | TGTGCCAGCAGCTTAGGGGCTCAGTTCTCCTACGAGCAGTACTTC | CASSLGAQFSYEQYF
TRBJ2-6 | few | - | TRBV2 | TGTGCCAGCAGGGACGACAGAGCTGGGGCCAACGTCCTGACTTTC | CASRDDRAGANVLTF
TRBJ1-6 | - | TRBD1 | TRBV27 | TGTGCCAGCAGCCGGACAGGGACCTCCATACCTTCTTTT | CASSRTGTSIPSF
TRBJ1-2 | - | - | TRBV4-3 | TGCGCCAGCAGCCAAGGAGCAACAGTACCTAACTATGGCTACACCTTC | CASSQGATVPNYGYTF
TRBJ1-2 | - | TRBD1 | TRBV12-3/TRBV12-4 | TGTGCCAGCAGCCGGACAGGGGCAGGAGGCTACACCTTC | CASSRTGAGGYTF
TRBJ1-4 | - | - | TRBV7-6 | TGTGCCAGCAGCCGGGATTTTCGCGGTGAAAAACTGTTTTTT | CASSRDFRGEKLFF
TRBJ1-4 | - | TRBD1 | TRBV25-1 | TGTGCCAGCAGTGAATATCCGGGACAGGGTGAAAAACTGTTTTTT | CASSEYPGQGEKLFF
TRBJ2-7 | once | - | TRBV19 | TGTGCCAGTACTCCAAGCTCCCTCCGCGGCGAGCAGTACTTC | CASTPSSLRGEQYF
TRBJ1-6 | - | TRBD1 | TRBV6-5 | TGTGCCAGCAGGGACAGGGTCGGTTCACCCCTCCACTTT | CASRDRVGSPLHF
TRBJ1-1 | - | - | TRBV5-1 | TGCGCCAGCAGCTCTACTGCATCTGGGGCTACTGAAGCTTTCTTT | CASSSTASGATEAFF
TRBJ2-2 | - | - | TRBV3-1/TRBV3-2 | TGTGCCAGCAGCCAAGCCCAGTTCAGGATTATCGGGGAGCTGTTTTTT | CASSQAQFRIIGELFF
TRBJ1-1 | once | - | TRBV4-2 | TGTGCCAGCAGCCAAGATAGGGGGGGGAACACTGAAGCTTTCTTT | CASSQDRGGNTEAFF
TRBJ2-2 | - | TRBD2 | TRBV24-1 | TGTGCCACCAGTGCTGGTAGCGGGGGGGTAACGAACACCGGGGAGCTGTTTTTT | CATSAGSGGVTNTGELFF
TRBJ2-7 | - | TRBD2 | TRBV4-1 | TGCGCCAGCAGCCAAGTAGCTAGCGGGGGGGTCTCCTACGAGCAGTACTTC | CASSQVASGGVSYEQYF
TRBJ2-1 | once | TRBD2 | TRBV7-2 | TGTGCCAGCAGCTTAAATGCGGGGGGGGCCAGTGATGAGCAGTTCTTC | CASSLNAGGASDEQFF
TRBJ2-7 | - | TRBD1 | TRBV5-1 | TGCGCCAGCAGCTTGACAGGGGAAGTAGCCTACGAGCAGTACTTC | CASSLTGEVAYEQYF
TRBJ2-5 | - | - | TRBV5-6 | TGTGCCAGCAGCTTGTCGGGAAGGGAGACCCAGTACTTC | CASSLSGRETQYF